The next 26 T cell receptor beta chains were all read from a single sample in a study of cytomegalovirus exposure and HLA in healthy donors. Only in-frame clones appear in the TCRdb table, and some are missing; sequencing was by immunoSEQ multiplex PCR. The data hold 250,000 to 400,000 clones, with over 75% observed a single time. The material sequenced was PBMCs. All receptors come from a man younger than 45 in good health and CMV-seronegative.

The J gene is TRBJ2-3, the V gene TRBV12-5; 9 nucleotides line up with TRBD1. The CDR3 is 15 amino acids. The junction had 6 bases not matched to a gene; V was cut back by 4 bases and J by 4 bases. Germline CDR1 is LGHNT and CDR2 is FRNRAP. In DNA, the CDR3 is TGTGCTAGTGGTTCGGGACAGGGAGGCTCAGATACGCAGTATTTT. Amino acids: CASGSGQGGSDTQYF.

CDR3 nucleotide sequence: TGTGCCAGCTCACAACAGCTGACATTAGGCTATGAAAAACTGTTTTTT. Its protein is CASSQQLTLGYEKLFF. V usage is TRBV18 and J usage is TRBJ1-4; no clear D gene. CDR3 size: 16 residues. Germline values: CDR1 KGHSH, CDR2 LQKENI. Between the trimmed V and J ends, which lost 4 bases and 6 bases, there was a span of 18 bases.

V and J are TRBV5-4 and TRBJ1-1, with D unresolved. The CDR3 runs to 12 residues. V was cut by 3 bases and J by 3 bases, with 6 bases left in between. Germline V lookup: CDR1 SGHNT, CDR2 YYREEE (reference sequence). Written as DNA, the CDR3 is TGTGCCAGCAGCTCGCGCTACACTGAAGCTTTCTTT. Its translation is CASSSRYTEAFF.

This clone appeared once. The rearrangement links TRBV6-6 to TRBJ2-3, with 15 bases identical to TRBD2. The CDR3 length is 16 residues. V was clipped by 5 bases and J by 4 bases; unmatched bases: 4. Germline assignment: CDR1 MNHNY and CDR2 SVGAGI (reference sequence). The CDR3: CASSQGLAGGPDTQYF. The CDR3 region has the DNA TGTGCCAGCAGTCAAGGACTAGCGGGGGGGCCAGATACGCAGTATTTT.

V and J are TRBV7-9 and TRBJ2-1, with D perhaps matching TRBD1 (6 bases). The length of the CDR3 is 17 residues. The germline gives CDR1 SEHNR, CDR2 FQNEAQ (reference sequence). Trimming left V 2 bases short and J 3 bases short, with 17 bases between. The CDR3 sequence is CASSLKWEGGYYNEQFF. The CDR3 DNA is TGTGCCAGCAGCTTAAAGTGGGAAGGGGGATACTACAATGAGCAGTTCTTC.

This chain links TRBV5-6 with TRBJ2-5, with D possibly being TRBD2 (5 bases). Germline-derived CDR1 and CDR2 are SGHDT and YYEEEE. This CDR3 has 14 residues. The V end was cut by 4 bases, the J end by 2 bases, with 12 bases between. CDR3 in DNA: TGTGCCAGCAGCCCCCGGGAACTTCAAGAGACCCAGTACTTC. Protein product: CASSPRELQETQYF.

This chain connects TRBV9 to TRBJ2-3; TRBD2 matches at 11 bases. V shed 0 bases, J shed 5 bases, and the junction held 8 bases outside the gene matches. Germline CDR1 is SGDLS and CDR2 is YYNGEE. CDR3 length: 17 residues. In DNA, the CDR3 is TGTGCCAGCAGCGTAGTTAGCCTAGCGGGGGGTCTAGATACGCAGTATTTT. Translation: CASSVVSLAGGLDTQYF.

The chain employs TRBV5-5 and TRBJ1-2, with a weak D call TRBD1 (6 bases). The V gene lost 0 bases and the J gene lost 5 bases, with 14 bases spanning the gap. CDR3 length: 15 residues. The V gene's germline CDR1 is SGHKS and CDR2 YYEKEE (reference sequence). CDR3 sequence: CASSLEARGIYGYTF. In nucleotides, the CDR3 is TGTGCCAGCAGCTTGGAGGCGAGGGGGATTTATGGCTACACCTTC.

This CDR3 is CSVVSVRGRHYGYTF. Here the CDR3 DNA reads TGCAGCGTTGTTAGCGTCAGGGGCCGTCACTATGGCTACACCTTC. The chain combines TRBV29-1 with TRBJ1-2; D is possibly TRBD1 (6 bases). CDR3 size: 15 residues. The germline gives CDR1 SQVTM, CDR2 ANQGSEA. Trimming left V 4 bases short and J 3 bases short, with 18 bases between.

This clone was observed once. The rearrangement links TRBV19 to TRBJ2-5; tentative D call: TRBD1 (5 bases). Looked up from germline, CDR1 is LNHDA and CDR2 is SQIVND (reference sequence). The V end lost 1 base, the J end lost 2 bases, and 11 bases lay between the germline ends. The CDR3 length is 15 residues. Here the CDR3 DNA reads TGTGCCAGTAGTATAGTTTACCAGGGACAAGAGACCCAGTACTTC. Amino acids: CASSIVYQGQETQYF. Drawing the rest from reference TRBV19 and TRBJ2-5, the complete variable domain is DGGITQSPKYLFRKEGQNVTLSCEQNLNHDAMYWYRQDPGQGLRLIYYSQIVNDFQKGDIAEGYSVSREKKESFPLTVTSAQKNPTAFYLCASSIVYQGQETQYFGPGTRLLVL.

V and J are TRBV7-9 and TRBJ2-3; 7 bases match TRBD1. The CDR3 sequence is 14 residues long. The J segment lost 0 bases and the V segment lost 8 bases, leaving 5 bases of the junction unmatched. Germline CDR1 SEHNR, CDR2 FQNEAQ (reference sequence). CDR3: CASPGQESTDTQYF. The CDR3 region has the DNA TGTGCCAGCCCAGGACAGGAGAGCACAGATACGCAGTATTTT.

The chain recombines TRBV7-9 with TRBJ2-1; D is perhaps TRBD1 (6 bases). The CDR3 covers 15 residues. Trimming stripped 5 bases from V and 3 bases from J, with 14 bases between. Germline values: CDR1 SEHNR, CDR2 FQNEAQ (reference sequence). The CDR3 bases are TGTGCCAGCAGCCAGGACAGCGAATACTACAATGAGCAGTTCTTC. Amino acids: CASSQDSEYYNEQFF. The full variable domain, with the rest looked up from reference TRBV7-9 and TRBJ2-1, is DTGVSQNPRHKITKRGQNVTFRCDPISEHNRLYWYRQTLGQGPEFLTYFQNEAQLEKSRLLSDRFSAERPKGSFSTLEIQRTEQGDSAMYLCASSQDSEYYNEQFFGPGTRLTVL.

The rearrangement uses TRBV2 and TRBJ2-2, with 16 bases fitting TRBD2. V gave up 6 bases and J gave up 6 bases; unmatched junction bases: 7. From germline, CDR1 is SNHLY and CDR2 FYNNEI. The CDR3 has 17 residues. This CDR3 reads CASREIGTSGGAGELFF. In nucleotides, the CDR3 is TGTGCCAGCAGAGAAATCGGGACTAGCGGGGGGGCCGGGGAGCTGTTTTTT. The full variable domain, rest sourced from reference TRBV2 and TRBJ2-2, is EPEVTQTPSHQVTQMGQEVILRCVPISNHLYFYWYRQILGQKVEFLVSFYNNEISEKSEIFDDQFSVERPDGSNFTLKIRSTKLEDSAMYFCASREIGTSGGAGELFFGEGSRLTVL.

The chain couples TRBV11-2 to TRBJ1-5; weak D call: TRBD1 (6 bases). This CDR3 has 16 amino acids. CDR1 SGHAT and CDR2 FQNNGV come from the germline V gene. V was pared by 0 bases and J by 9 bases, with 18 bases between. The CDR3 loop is CASSLDVAEGGRPQHF. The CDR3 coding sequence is TGTGCCAGCAGCTTAGATGTCGCGGAGGGGGGGCGGCCCCAGCATTTT.

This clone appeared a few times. CDR3 DNA: TGCAGCGTTAATCAAGCTAGCATCGACTACAATGAGCAGTTCTTC. Its protein product is CSVNQASIDYNEQFF. The chain uses TRBV29-1 and TRBJ2-1, with D perhaps TRBD2 (5 bases). The CDR3 has 15 residues. The germline V gene encodes CDR1 SQVTM and CDR2 ANQGSEA. Trimming shortened V by 5 bases and J by 3 bases, and 17 bases separated the two germline ends.

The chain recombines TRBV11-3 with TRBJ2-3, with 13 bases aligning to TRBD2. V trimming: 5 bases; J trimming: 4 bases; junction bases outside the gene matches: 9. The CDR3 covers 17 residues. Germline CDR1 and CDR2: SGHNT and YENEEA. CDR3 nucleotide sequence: TGTGCCAGCAGCCGACGACTAGCGGGGGGTCTAGCAGATACGCAGTATTTT. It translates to CASSRRLAGGLADTQYF.

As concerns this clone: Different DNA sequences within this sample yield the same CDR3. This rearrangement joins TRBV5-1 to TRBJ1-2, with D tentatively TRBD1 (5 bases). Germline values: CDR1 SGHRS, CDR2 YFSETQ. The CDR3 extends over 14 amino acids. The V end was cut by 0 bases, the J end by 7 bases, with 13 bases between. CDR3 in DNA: TGCGCCAGCAGCTTGGAGGGGTCCGGGGGTGGCTACACCTTC. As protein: CASSLEGSGGGYTF.

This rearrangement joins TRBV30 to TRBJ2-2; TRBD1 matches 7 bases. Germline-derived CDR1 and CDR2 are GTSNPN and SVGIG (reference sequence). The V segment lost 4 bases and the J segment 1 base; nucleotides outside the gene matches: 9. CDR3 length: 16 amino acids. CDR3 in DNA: TGTGCCTGGACTAGGGGGCAGGTACAGAACACCGGGGAGCTGTTTTTT. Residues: CAWTRGQVQNTGELFF.

CDR3 residues: CASSFREGLGSGELFF. CDR3 nucleotides: TGTGCCAGTAGTTTCAGGGAGGGACTAGGTAGCGGGGAGCTGTTTTTT. V usage is TRBV19 and J usage is TRBJ2-2; TRBD2 matches at 8 bases. This CDR3 contains 16 residues. Germline V lookup: CDR1 LNHDA, CDR2 SQIVND (reference sequence). V was clipped by 5 bases and J by 7 bases; unmatched bases: 12.

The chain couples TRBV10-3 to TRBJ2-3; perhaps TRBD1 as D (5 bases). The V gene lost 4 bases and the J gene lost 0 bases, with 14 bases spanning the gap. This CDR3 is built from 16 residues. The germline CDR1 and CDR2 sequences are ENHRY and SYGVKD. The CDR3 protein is CAISARQLTSTDTQYF. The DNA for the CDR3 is TGTGCCATCAGTGCAAGACAGCTTACTAGCACAGATACGCAGTATTTT.

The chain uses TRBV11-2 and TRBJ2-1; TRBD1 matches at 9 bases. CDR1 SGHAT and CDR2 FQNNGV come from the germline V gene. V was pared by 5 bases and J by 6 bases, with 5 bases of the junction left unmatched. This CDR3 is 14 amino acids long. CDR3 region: CASSPWTGVNEQFF. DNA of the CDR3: TGTGCCAGCAGCCCGTGGACAGGGGTCAATGAGCAGTTCTTC.

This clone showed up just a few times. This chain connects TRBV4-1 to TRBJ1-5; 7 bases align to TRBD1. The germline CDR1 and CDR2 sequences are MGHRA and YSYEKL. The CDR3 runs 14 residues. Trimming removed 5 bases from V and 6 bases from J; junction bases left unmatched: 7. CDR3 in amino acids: CASSGTASGQPQHF. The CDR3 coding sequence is TGCGCCAGCAGCGGGACAGCCAGCGGTCAGCCCCAGCATTTT.

CDR3 region: CASSASLRGGDYNSPLHF. In DNA, the CDR3 is TGCGCCAGCAGTGCCAGTCTTCGGGGGGGCGATTATAATTCACCCCTCCACTTT. The chain recombines TRBV4-3 with TRBJ1-6; perhaps TRBD1 as D (6 bases). Germline V CDR1 and CDR2: LGHNA, YSLEER. V lost 6 bases to trimming and J lost 4 bases, with 22 bases between them. This CDR3 contains 18 residues.

CDR3 sequence reads: CASSLGLAGGRNEQFF. The CDR3 DNA is TGTGCCAGCAGCTTGGGACTAGCGGGGGGGCGAAATGAGCAGTTCTTC. This chain connects TRBV7-6 to TRBJ2-1; 16 nucleotides line up with TRBD2. J gave up 7 bases and V 3 bases, and 3 bases lay outside the gene matches. The CDR3 is 16 residues long. Germline V gives CDR1 SGHVS, CDR2 FNYEAQ. Using reference TRBV7-6 and TRBJ2-1 for the parts outside the CDR3, the full variable domain is GAGVSQSPRYKVTKRGQDVALRCDPISGHVSLYWYRQALGQGPEFLTYFNYEAQQDKSGLPNDRFSAERPEGSISTLTIQRTEQRDSAMYRCASSLGLAGGRNEQFFGPGTRLTVL.

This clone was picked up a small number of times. The CDR3 is CASSLRGTEAFF. The DNA of the CDR3 is TGTGCCAGCTCACTACGAGGGACTGAAGCTTTCTTT. This chain connects TRBV18 to TRBJ1-1, with D unclear. CDR3 length: 12 residues. V shed 4 bases and J shed 5 bases, with 8 bases lying between them. CDR1 and CDR2 from the germline V gene are KGHSH and LQKENI.

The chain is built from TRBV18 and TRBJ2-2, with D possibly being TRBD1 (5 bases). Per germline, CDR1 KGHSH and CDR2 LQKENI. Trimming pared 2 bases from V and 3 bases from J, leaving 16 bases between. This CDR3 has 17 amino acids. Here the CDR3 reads CASSPIMARAYTGELFF. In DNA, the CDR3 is TGTGCCAGCTCACCAATCATGGCCAGGGCCTACACCGGGGAGCTGTTTTTT.